This T cell receptor (beta chain) was sequenced for a study of cytomegalovirus exposure and HLA in healthy donors. Study-wide context: The 90 to 150 validation repertoires used a platform that matched the one used for the roughly 700 first-cohort repertoires, as a later analysis reported.

The roughly 120-subject validation cohort, separate from the approximately 670-subject first cohort, included the donors. Study results and caveats: A few chains linked to CMV were shown in vitro to be specific for CMV antigens.

In the case of this clone: Its antigen is still unknown.

Data came from immunoSEQ multiplex PCR; TCRdb stores just in-frame clones and leaves some out. The table includes 110,000 to 150,000 clones, just under 90% detected once. The sequenced sample was PBMCs. The receptor was derived from a woman under 40 in good health and CMV-seropositive.

The CDR3 here is CASSVAAGEMLDNEKLFF. The DNA of the CDR3 is TGTGCCAGCAGCGTAGCGGCAGGGGAGATGTTGGATAATGAAAAACTGTTTTTT. V and J are TRBV9 and TRBJ1-4, with D perhaps matching TRBD1 (6 bases). The V gene's germline CDR1 is SGDLS and CDR2 YYNGEE. Trimming removed 0 bases from V and 4 bases from J, with 19 bases in between. There are 18 residues in the CDR3. The variable domain in full, completed from reference TRBV9 and TRBJ1-4, reads DSGVTQTPKHLITATGQRVTLRCSPRSGDLSVYWYQQSLDQGLQFLIQYYNGEERAKGNILERFSAQQFPDLHSELNLSSLELGDSALYFCASSVAAGEMLDNEKLFFGSGTQLSVL.